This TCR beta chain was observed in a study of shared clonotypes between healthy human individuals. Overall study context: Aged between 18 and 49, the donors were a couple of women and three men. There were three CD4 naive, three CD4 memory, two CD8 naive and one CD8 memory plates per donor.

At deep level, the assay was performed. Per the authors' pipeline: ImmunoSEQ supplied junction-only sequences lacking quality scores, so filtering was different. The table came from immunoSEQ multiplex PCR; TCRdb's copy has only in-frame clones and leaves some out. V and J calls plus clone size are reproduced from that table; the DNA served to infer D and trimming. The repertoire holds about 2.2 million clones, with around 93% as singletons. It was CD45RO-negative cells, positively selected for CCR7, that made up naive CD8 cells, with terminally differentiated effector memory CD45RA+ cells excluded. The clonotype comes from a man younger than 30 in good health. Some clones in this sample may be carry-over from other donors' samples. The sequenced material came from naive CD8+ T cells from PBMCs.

CDR3 residues: CASSPRPTLNIQYF. CDR3 DNA sequence: TGCGCCAGCAGCCCCCGGCCTACGCTCAACATTCAGTACTTC. The chain has TRBV4-1 and TRBJ2-4; no reliable D call. Deletions cut 4 bases from V and 7 bases from J, with 14 bases between. CDR1 MGHRA and CDR2 YSYEKL come from the germline V gene. This CDR3 has 14 amino acids.